The source of this T cell receptor (beta chain) is a study of T cells after yellow fever vaccination. The ends were cut back, 2 bases at V and 2 bases at J, with 10 bases in the middle. The CDR3 length is 14 residues. The germline CDR1 and CDR2 sequences are GTSNPN and SVGIG (reference sequence). This clonotype has more than one count but fewer than ten. TCRdb called the 5' RACE reads again in MiXCR, with one record for every CDR3 protein. The table lists some 27,000 distinct CDR3 sequences, roughly 6% of them singletons. This receptor was identified in a man aged 30-40 years who received the YFV17D yellow fever vaccine. The sequenced sample was PBMCs, either bulk or a sorted T-cell subset (CD4+, CD8+, memory, or dextramer-sorted; not recorded which), obtained on the day of the yellow fever booster vaccination. V gene TRBV30 combines with J gene TRBJ2-1; the D is unclear. DNA for the CDR3: TGTGCCTGGAGTATGAGTAGCACCTACAATGAGCAGTTCTTC. It encodes CAWSMSSTYNEQFF.